Many counts were recorded for the clone carrying this T cell receptor (beta chain). Its antigen is undetermined. This entry is derived from a study of T-cell reconstitution after alpha-beta-depleted transplantation in children. Unique molecular identifiers were used in preparing the TCRbeta library. TCRdb recomputed calls from the PCR reads with MiXCR, one row per CDR3 protein. The table has 280,000 or so distinct CDR3 sequences, 11% seen once. Findings and limits, study-wide: The main origin of T-cell counts and diversity one year after transplant was newly produced T cells. Approximately two months post-transplant, alpha-beta T cells reportedly originated from several hundred expanded graft clones. After transplant, high TCRbeta diversity at day 60 in some patients arose from surviving recipient T cells and thymic progenitors.

Looked up from germline, CDR1 is KGHSH and CDR2 is LQKENI. The CDR3 totals 13 residues. With 2 bases clipped from V and 7 bases from J, the junction kept 4 bases outside the gene matches. The sequences come from peripheral blood, collected 180 days after TCRalphabeta/CD19-depleted stem cell transplant. The source is a male patient aged 2-9 years who had a stem cell transplant for chronic granulomatous disease, so the T cells may come from the graft donor. The rearrangement joins TRBV18 to TRBJ1-1, with 7 bases aligning to TRBD1. Here the CDR3 reads CASSPNWDSEAFF. The DNA of the CDR3 is TGTGCCAGCTCACCAAATTGGGACAGTGAAGCTTTCTTT.